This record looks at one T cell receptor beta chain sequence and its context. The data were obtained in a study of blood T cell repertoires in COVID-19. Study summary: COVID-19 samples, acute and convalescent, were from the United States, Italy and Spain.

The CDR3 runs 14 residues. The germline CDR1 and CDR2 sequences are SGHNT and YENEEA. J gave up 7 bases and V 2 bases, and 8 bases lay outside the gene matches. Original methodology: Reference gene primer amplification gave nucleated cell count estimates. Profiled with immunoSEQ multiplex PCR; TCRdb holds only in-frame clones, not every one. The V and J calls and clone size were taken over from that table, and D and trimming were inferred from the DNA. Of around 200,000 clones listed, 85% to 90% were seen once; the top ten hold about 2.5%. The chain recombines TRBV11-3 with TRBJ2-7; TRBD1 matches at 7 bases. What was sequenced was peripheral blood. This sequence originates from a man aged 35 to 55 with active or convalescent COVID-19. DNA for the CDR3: TGTGCCAGCAGCTTACAGGGGGACCTAGGTGAGCAGTACTTC. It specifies CASSLQGDLGEQYF. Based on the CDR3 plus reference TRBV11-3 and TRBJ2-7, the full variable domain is EAGVVQSPRYKIIEKKQPVAFWCNPISGHNTLYWYLQNLGQGPELLIRYENEEAVDDSQLPKDRFSAERLKGVDSTLKIQPAELGDSAVYLCASSLQGDLGEQYFGPGTRLTVT.